The entry below describes one T cell receptor (beta chain). CDR1 is MDHEN, CDR2 SYDVKM, per germline. V shed 6 bases and J shed 3 bases, with 6 bases lying between them. There are 11 residues in the CDR3. TCRdb's table, derived via immunoSEQ multiplex PCR, lists solely in-frame clones and lacks some. The sample has 200,000 or so clones, around 87% seen once. These data come from a study of T cell responses to AZD1222 COVID-19 vaccine. The sample consisted of peripheral blood, taken on day 0 of MenACWY control vaccination. This TCR came from an adult in good health. The chain employs TRBV28 and TRBJ2-7, with unresolved D. The CDR3 nucleotides read TGTGCCAGCAGCGTCGTCTACGAGCAGTACTTC. Translated: CASSVVYEQYF.